The present entry profiles one TCR beta chain with its context. No cognate antigen has been identified for it. No much larger clone exists at a distance of one base, and base qualities are not known. The data belong to a study of shared clonotypes between healthy human individuals (dated by TCRdb to the early 2020s). As for the study more broadly: The cohort included a few men and two women between 18 and 49 years of age. To estimate repertoire size and how much clonotype sharing occurs between individuals, the study deeply sequenced the blood TCR repertoires of roughly 5 healthy adults. Leukapheresis yielded between about 0.94 and 9 billion PBMCs per donor. Per donor, three plates each were used for CD4 naive and CD4 memory, two for CD8 naive, and one for CD8 memory. Libraries were prepared and TCR repertoires were sequenced by different laboratories using diverse techniques, in order to increase sequencing depth and limit assay-specific biases. Results and caveats for the whole study, not just this receptor: Rarefaction of sorted-subset datasets indicated incomplete sequencing despite the large sequencing depth. Compared with non-shared clonotypes, clonotypes shared by all four sorted-subset donors had higher generation probabilities. Naive subsets generally had larger estimated clonotype richness than memory subsets did. Sampling was restricted to blood, and TCR repertoires in tissue are likely to differ from TCR repertoires in blood. Across four donors, 4.5% to 6.5% of naive CD4, around 3.3% of naive CD8, roughly 2.2% of memory CD4, and approximately 0.4% of memory CD8 clonotypes were shared. Because the study included a small number of donors, the genetic and exposure-history diversity represented was limited. Pairwise subsampling led to the expectation that sequencing depth would affect the degree of clonotype sharing among donors.

From cysteine to phenylalanine, the CDR3 is 16 amino acids long. CDR3 DNA is the only sequence kept; it has 48 bases, read in frame from the first base. V is pruned by 7 bases and J by 0 bases, leaving 9 bases of the junction without a gene match. CDR1 WSHSY and CDR2 SAAADI are derived from the germline V gene. For the CD8 naive samples, CD45RO-negative cells were positively selected for CCR7, yielding a CD45RA+CCR7+ population from which TemRA cells were excluded. The donors were healthy, HIV-negative adults with no recently reported acute infections or vaccinations. All donors were Caucasian adults living in Nashville, Tennessee, USA. Blood was obtained by leukapheresis, after which PBMCs were separated by Ficoll-Histopaque density gradient centrifugation and cryopreserved in liquid nitrogen vapor phase. Analytical flow cytometry was used to check the purity and quantity of every magnetically sorted T cell population. Genomic DNA was isolated from each sorted fraction and quantified by UV absorbance on a Nanodrop 2000c.

TCR CDR3 regions were amplified from genomic DNA by multiplex PCR using the deep immunoSEQ assay. Extracted genomic DNA from each cell subset was spread evenly across all wells of several immunoSEQ 96-well plates, with each plate serving as a replicate. For sorted subsets, each replicate PCR was loaded with about 200 ng genomic DNA, equivalent to roughly 30,000 T cell genomes. Purified libraries were measured with a Qubit 3.0 fluorometer, size-checked on a Bioanalyzer 2100, and measured again with the KAPA Library Quantification kit. Every immunoSEQ 96-well plate was sequenced on a separate single-read 150-cycle Illumina NextSeq 550 flow cell. The published analysis was carried out like this. Because the immunoSEQ output held only junctional sequences and lacked quality scores, the filtering could not match the filtering applied to full-length reads. To assign V/J genes and CDR3, sequences were annotated against IMGT germline references using PyIR, a Python wrapper for IgBLAST v1.9. Reads were filtered out if the reads had weak V/J assignments (E-value above 1e-6), no CDR3, stop codons, out-of-frame junctions, or ambiguous translated residues. V3J clonotypes were defined as sequences sharing an identical inferred V gene, J gene, and CDR3 amino acid sequence. Percentage overlap between repertoires was calculated by dividing the number of shared unique clonotypes by the size of the smaller repertoire. RTK rarefaction, the Chao1 estimator, and Recon v2.1 estimates of unobserved clonotypes were used to assess repertoire richness. Generation probabilities were computed with OLGA for all TCRbeta clonotypes obtained by the gDNA method from several donors. The immuneACCESS repertoire file appears here via TCRdb, limited to in-frame rearrangements. These files lack a portion of the clones; in checked studies, under half of the deficit traces to unresolved V genes, and the cause of the others is not known. The DNA gave D and trimming, while V, J and clone size come from that table. Recorded for this sample are roughly 2.1 million clones; just over 90% of them occurred a single time. 1.5% to 2% of the sample belongs to the ten largest clones.

Rearrangement joined TRBV10-2 to TRBJ2-5, with 9 bases matching TRBD2. This TCR was recovered from a man in his late teens or twenties in good health. Some clones in this sample may be carry-over from other donors' samples. The sample taken for sequencing was naive CD8+ T cells from PBMCs. Reading the label with the study, this specimen's cell subset or site is: CD45RA+CCR7+. The CDR3 region: CASKHGTSRYQETQYF. The nucleotide sequence is given as TGCGCCAGCAAGCATGGGACTAGCCGGTACCAAGAGACCCAGTACTTC.